This entry describes one T cell receptor (beta chain). The target antigen is unknown. The junction departs from the called germline gene at one end, perhaps through a read error. No cell sorting was done before RNA was extracted from the tissue. The CDR3 extends over 17 amino acids. Germline V gene data show CDR1 as SGHNT and CDR2 as YYREEE (reference sequence). The entry originates in a study of tumor and adjacent non-tumor tissue in lung cancer. Study details: Patients comprised about a dozen adenocarcinoma, a couple of squamous cell carcinoma and 1 small cell lung cancer. Aged about 31 to 80 years, patients included approximately 11 men and roughly 5 women with stage I to III disease.

A modified ARM-PCR protocol with three rounds of nested PCR amplified TCRbeta. TCRdb passed the multiplex PCR reads through MiXCR, listing each CDR3 protein once. The table has over 100,000 distinct CDR3 sequences, around 80% seen once. Findings and limits, study-wide: Significantly higher TCR diversity was found in tumor than normal lung.

The chain recombines TRBV5-4 with TRBJ2-3; 9 bases are shared with TRBD1. This receptor was taken from a woman between 55 and 75 years old with non-small cell lung cancer. The sample was lung tumor tissue. CDR3 amino acids: CASTSAQDRGVTDTHYF. CDR3 in DNA: TGTGCCAGCACCTCGGCCCAGGACAGGGGAGTCACAGATACGCATTATTTT.